A single sample gave rise to the 27 T cell receptor beta chains below, sequenced in a study of CXCR3-negative and CXCR3-positive naive CD8 T cells. UMI-tagged TRB cDNA libraries were built via 5' RACE. With the 5' RACE reads reprocessed, TCRdb shows one record per CDR3 protein and no DNA. The sample's table shows 150,000 or so distinct CDR3 sequences. Antigens for these TCRs are unknown. Study-wide findings and caveats: A higher hydrophobicity marked the TRB CDR3s of CXCR3-positive naive cells versus CXCR3-negative naive cells.

What was sequenced was naive CXCR3+ CD8+ T cells from blood. Sample subset: CD45RO-CCR7+CD27+CD95- naive CD8+ T cells expressing CXCR3 (TNR3+). Receptors were obtained from a human donor in good health. Some clones in this sample may be carry-over from other donors' samples.

V usage is TRBV7-2 and J usage is TRBJ2-1; the TCRdb D gene call, TRBD2, has no DNA to confirm it. Germline lookup yields CDR1 SGHTA and CDR2 FQGNSA. This CDR3 is 19 amino acids long. The CDR3 here is CASSLALIRTSGRMGEQFF. Together with reference TRBV7-2 and TRBJ2-1, the CDR3 gives the full variable domain: GAGVSQSPSNKVTEKGKDVELRCDPISGHTALYWYRQSLGQGLEFLIYFQGNSAPDKSGLPSDRFSAERTGGSVSTLTIQRTQQEDSAVYLCASSLALIRTSGRMGEQFFGPGTRLTVL.

V is TRBV6-4 and J is TRBJ2-2; TCRdb's D gene call, TRBD1, goes unchecked for lack of DNA. This CDR3 has 13 amino acids. Germline V gives CDR1 MRHNA, CDR2 SNTAGT. This CDR3 reads CASSEGGTGELFF.

The V gene is TRBV6-1, the J gene TRBJ2-2; TCRdb selects TRBD2, and the lack of DNA leaves this call unchecked. The germline V gene encodes CDR1 MNHNS and CDR2 SASEGT. This CDR3 has 15 amino acids. The CDR3 loop reads CASSAAVTNTGELFF.

V is TRBV6-2 or TRBV6-3 and J is TRBJ1-6; TCRdb lists TRBD1, though no DNA is available to test this call. Germline CDR1 and CDR2: MNHEY and SVGEGT. The CDR3 has 16 residues. CDR3 amino acids: CASRTDPTVDNSPLHF.

The chain employs TRBV15 and TRBJ2-3; with no DNA, the TCRdb D assignment of TRBD2 cannot be verified. CDR3 size: 17 residues. The germline CDR1 and CDR2 sequences are LNHNV and YYDKDF (reference sequence). Here the CDR3 reads CATSRSAGTRSTDTQYF.

V is TRBV20-1 and J is TRBJ2-7; the D call of TRBD1 rests on TCRdb alone, since no DNA is present to check it. The CDR3 sequence is 14 residues long. From germline, CDR1 is DFQATT and CDR2 SNEGSKA (reference sequence). The CDR3 spells CSATGTGYSYEQYF.

The chain links TRBV27 to TRBJ1-2; the TCRdb D gene call, TRBD1, has no DNA to confirm it. Germline CDR1 MNHEY, CDR2 SMNVEV (reference sequence). CDR3 length equals 15 residues. CDR3 loop: CASSPENGGWYGYTF.

The chain links TRBV19 to TRBJ1-5; no DNA is available, so the TRBD1 call from TCRdb remains unchecked. The CDR3 contains 17 residues. In germline, CDR1 is LNHDA, CDR2 SQIVND (reference sequence). CDR3 loop: CASSKRPPGYDNQPQHF.

The chain joins TRBV4-3 to TRBJ1-6. CDR3 length: 14 amino acids. Germline V gene lookup returns CDR1 LGHNA and CDR2 YSLEER. CDR3 loop: CASSQDGYNSPLHF.

The V and J genes are TRBV5-6 and TRBJ1-5; the TCRdb D gene call, TRBD1, has no DNA to confirm it. There are 12 residues in the CDR3. Germline CDR1 SGHDT, CDR2 YYEEEE. CDR3 protein: CASSLQGQPQHF.

The V gene is TRBV18, the J gene TRBJ1-2; with no DNA, the TCRdb D assignment of TRBD1 cannot be verified. The germline gives CDR1 KGHSH, CDR2 LQKENI. This CDR3 is 16 amino acids long. The CDR3 here is CASSPVVRGQGHGYTF.

The V gene is TRBV10-1, the J gene TRBJ2-5; TCRdb gives TRBD1 as the D gene, but with no DNA this cannot be confirmed. The CDR3 is 13 residues long. Germline CDR1 WNHNN, CDR2 SYGVQD (reference sequence). The CDR3 sequence: CASSGPGEETQYF.

CDR3: CASSSGQASYERQYF. The genes are TRBV7-9 and TRBJ2-7; TCRdb indicates TRBD1, and absent DNA this call remains unverified. The V gene's germline CDR1 is SEHNR and CDR2 FQNEAQ (reference sequence). The CDR3 length is 15 residues.

This rearrangement joins TRBV29-1 to TRBJ1-1; TCRdb designates TRBD1, a call that cannot be tested without DNA. The germline V gene encodes CDR1 SQVTM and CDR2 ANQGSEA. The CDR3 runs to 13 residues. CDR3 sequence: CSVSLAGGAEAFF.

This chain joins TRBV13 and TRBJ2-2; the TCRdb call, TRBD1, lacks DNA for checking. CDR1 and CDR2 from the germline V gene are PRHDT and FYEKMQ (reference sequence). This CDR3 has 13 amino acids. The CDR3 region is CASSPPQTGELFF. Drawing the rest from reference TRBV13 and TRBJ2-2, the complete variable domain is AAGVIQSPRHLIKEKRETATLKCYPIPRHDTVYWYQQGPGQDPQFLISFYEKMQSDKGSIPDRFSAQQFSDYHSELNMSSLELGDSALYFCASSPPQTGELFFGEGSRLTVL.

V and J are TRBV12-3 or TRBV12-4 and TRBJ2-3; the TCRdb D gene call, TRBD2, has no DNA to confirm it. The CDR3 is made up of 15 amino acids. This chain's CDR3 is CASTPAGASTDTQYF.

The V call is TRBV14, the J call TRBJ2-2. CDR1 and CDR2 (germline): SGHDN, FVKESK. CDR3 size: 13 residues. CDR3: CASSQFDTGELFF.

J is TRBJ2-7 and V is TRBV6-5. The CDR3 sequence is 14 residues long. Per germline, CDR1 MNHEY and CDR2 SVGAGI. The CDR3 sequence: CASRDDGLSYEQYF.

V gene TRBV29-1 combines with J gene TRBJ2-3. This CDR3 is built from 15 residues. Germline V gives CDR1 SQVTM, CDR2 ANQGSEA. This chain's CDR3 is CSVDRPFTSTDTQYF.

J is TRBJ1-1 and V is TRBV4-1. The CDR3 has 13 amino acids. The germline V gene encodes CDR1 MGHRA and CDR2 YSYEKL. The CDR3 loop is CASSQASGTEAFF.

The V and J genes are TRBV9 and TRBJ2-3; absent DNA, TCRdb's TRBD1 call cannot be checked. This CDR3 is 13 amino acids long. CDR1 and CDR2 from the germline V gene are SGDLS and YYNGEE. The CDR3 spells CASSLQAGAPQYF.

V usage is TRBV24-1 and J usage is TRBJ1-5; TCRdb's assignment of TRBD1 cannot be checked, as there is no DNA. The germline V gene has CDR1 KGHDR and CDR2 SFDVKD. This CDR3 spans 18 amino acids. CDR3 sequence: CATSGPANRDRPNQPQHF.

This chain joins TRBV7-9 and TRBJ2-1; TCRdb's assignment of TRBD1 cannot be checked, as there is no DNA. There are 13 residues in the CDR3. Germline V CDR1 and CDR2: SEHNR, FQNEAQ (reference sequence). CDR3 loop: CASRDRGYNEQFF.

V gene TRBV28 combines with J gene TRBJ2-1; lacking DNA, the TRBD1 call made by TCRdb goes unchecked. CDR3 length equals 15 residues. Germline CDR1 MDHEN, CDR2 SYDVKM. The CDR3 protein is CASRDSVSSYNEQFF.

The chain carries TRBV5-6 and TRBJ2-1. The CDR3 has 12 amino acids. Germline V gives CDR1 SGHDT, CDR2 YYEEEE. The CDR3 loop reads CASSSIMDEQFF.

The chain carries TRBV9 and TRBJ2-7; lacking DNA, the TRBD1 call made by TCRdb goes unchecked. The germline CDR1 and CDR2 sequences are SGDLS and YYNGEE. The CDR3 runs 14 residues. The CDR3 sequence is CASSAGTGLYEQYF.

The rearrangement links TRBV7-3 to TRBJ2-7; TCRdb outputs TRBD1, but without DNA this stays unchecked. From germline, CDR1 is SGHTA and CDR2 FQGTGA. This CDR3 is built from 16 residues. CDR3 in amino acids: CASSLSGQGLAYEQYF.